These 26 T cell receptor beta chains originate from one sample sequenced in a study of blood T cells in healthy people across ages. The authors ran a second PCR of roughly 6 to 12 cycles using a sample-barcoded 5' primer and a J-beta primer mix. TCRdb independently ran MiXCR on the 5' RACE reads; one entry per CDR3 protein. The sample carries about 280,000 distinct CDR3 sequences, around 29% recorded once. The sequenced sample was blood. These receptors all stem from an older woman in good health.

The rearrangement joins TRBV3-1 to TRBJ2-5; D uncertain. The DNA end lines up better with TRBJ2-1; the J call may be wrong. CDR1 LGHDT and CDR2 YNNKEL come from the germline V gene (reference sequence). The CDR3 runs 13 residues. DNA for the CDR3: TGTGCCAGCAGCCAAGAGGTTCACAATGAGCAGTTCTTC. Protein: CASSQEVHNEQFF.

This clonotype was seen many times. This sequence joins TRBV11-2 and TRBJ2-3; D ambiguous. This CDR3 contains 15 residues. The V end lost 1 base, the J end lost 2 bases, and 10 bases lay between the germline ends. Germline CDR1 is SGHAT and CDR2 is FQNNGV. The CDR3 loop reads CASSLAEADTDTQYF. The CDR3 region has the DNA TGTGCCAGCAGCTTAGCCGAGGCAGACACAGATACGCAGTATTTT.

The chain carries TRBV28 and TRBJ2-7; TRBD1 is a possible D gene (5 bases). V was trimmed by 2 bases and J by 6 bases, leaving 17 bases between them. This CDR3 region has 15 residues. The germline V gene encodes CDR1 MDHEN and CDR2 SYDVKM. The CDR3 loop reads CASSLRGTGEREQYF. The CDR3 region has the DNA TGTGCCAGCAGTTTAAGGGGAACAGGCGAGCGCGAGCAGTACTTC.

V usage is TRBV7-2 and J usage is TRBJ2-3; the D call may be TRBD1 or TRBD2 (7 bases each). The V end lost 8 bases, the J end lost 0 bases, and 21 bases lay between the germline ends. CDR1 and CDR2 (germline): SGHTA, FQGNSA. This CDR3 is built from 17 residues. CDR3 sequence reads: CASHGGRGGISTDTQYF. CDR3 sequence (DNA): TGTGCCAGCCACGGGGGCAGGGGGGGGATTAGCACAGATACGCAGTATTTT.

This clonotype has only a few counts. The chain recombines TRBV5-1 with TRBJ1-1, with TRBD1 as a possible D gene (5 bases). This CDR3 contains 18 residues. Germline V gene sequence: CDR1 SGHRS, CDR2 YFSETQ. V lost 3 bases to trimming and J lost 0 bases, with 21 bases between them. The DNA for the CDR3 is TGCGCCAGCAGCTCGGCCCGTCATGGGGGACCTATGAACACTGAAGCTTTCTTT. Protein product: CASSSARHGGPMNTEAFF.

This clonotype appeared a few times. The chain links TRBV13 to TRBJ2-4; D gene unclear. V lost 4 bases, J lost 5 bases, and 9 bases lay in between. CDR1 and CDR2 (germline): PRHDT, FYEKMQ (reference sequence). This CDR3 has 13 residues. The CDR3 coding sequence is TGTGCCAGCAGCTCGGACGTAGAAAACATTCAGTACTTC. Residues: CASSSDVENIQYF.

With regard to this clonotype: The junction shows a germline mismatch at one end, possibly a read error. The J gene is TRBJ2-4, the V gene TRBV12-3 or TRBV12-4, with 7 bases identical to TRBD2. The CDR3 contains 17 residues. The CDR3, as DNA: TGTGCCAGCAGTTTAGGCGGGGGTCCTACAGCCAAAAACATCCAGTACTTC. It translates to CASSLGGGPTAKNIQYF.

The chain joins TRBV21-1 to TRBJ2-1; TRBD2, the table's D call, was not compared with the DNA. TRBV21-1 is termed a pseudogene. The CDR3 runs to 16 residues. CDR3 amino acids: CASSRKTVRSYNEQFF. CDR3 nucleotides: TGTGCCAGCAGCAGGAAAACAGTCCGCTCCTACAATGAGCAGTTCTTC.

CDR3 in amino acids: CASSQAGNTIYF. The CDR3 region has the DNA TGTGCCAGCAGCCAAGCTGGAAACACCATATATTTT. The V and J genes are TRBV3-1 and TRBJ1-3; D not certain. CDR1 LGHDT and CDR2 YNNKEL come from the germline V gene (reference sequence). This CDR3 has 12 amino acids. Trimming stripped 1 base from V and 2 bases from J, with 0 bases between.

The chain couples TRBV28 to TRBJ2-5; TRBD1 agrees at 10 bases. The J call could be wrong; TRBJ2-7 is a better fit for the DNA end. CDR3 length equals 17 residues. Germline-derived CDR1 and CDR2 are MDHEN and SYDVKM. In DNA, the CDR3 is TGTGCCAGCAGCCACGAAAGGGCGGGACAGGGGCCCTCCGAGCAGTACTTC. It encodes CASSHERAGQGPSEQYF.

CDR3 region: CSVTHLEKLFF. The CDR3 DNA follows: TGCAGCGTAACACACCTGGAAAAACTGTTTTTT. The chain couples TRBV29-1 to TRBJ1-4; D is ambiguous. CDR1 SQVTM and CDR2 ANQGSEA come from the germline V gene. V lost 6 bases and J lost 8, with 10 bases in between. The length of the CDR3 is 11 residues.

This clonotype came up a few times. The rearrangement uses TRBV11-2 and TRBJ1-1; weak D call: TRBD1 (5 bases). V was trimmed by 5 bases and J by 9 bases, leaving 16 bases between them. The CDR3 loop spans 13 amino acids. CDR1 is SGHAT and CDR2 is FQNNGV in the germline V gene. The CDR3: CASSPTTRDQAFF. DNA of the CDR3: TGTGCCAGCAGCCCTACCACCCGGGACCAAGCTTTCTTT.

V usage is TRBV2 and J usage is TRBJ1-2; TRBD1 matches at 8 bases. CDR1 is SNHLY, CDR2 FYNNEI, per germline. The CDR3 consists of 11 residues. J was trimmed by 5 bases and V by 7 bases; bases with no gene match: 0. This chain's CDR3 is CASNRGYGYTF. In DNA form, the CDR3 reads TGTGCCAGCAACAGGGGGTATGGCTACACCTTC.

The V call is TRBV12-3 or TRBV12-4, the J call TRBJ2-6; D gene uncertain. The V end was cut by 5 bases, the J end by 2 bases, with 10 bases between. This CDR3 is 15 amino acids long. CDR3 nucleotides: TGTGCCAGCAGTCGACCTGCGCCTGGGGCCAACGTCCTGACTTTC. Encoded protein: CASSRPAPGANVLTF.

A note on this clonotype: Its ends do not fully match the called genes, so a read error is possible. This chain uses TRBV20-1 with TRBJ2-1; 16 bases are shared with TRBD2. CDR1 and CDR2 (germline): DFQATT, SNEGSKA (reference sequence). There are 15 residues in the CDR3. CDR3 nucleotides: TGCAGTGCCCGGGGACTAGCGGGAGGGAACAATGAGCGGTTCTTC. Amino acid sequence: CSARGLAGGNNERFF.

The rearrangement uses TRBV20-1 and TRBJ2-5, with a weak D call TRBD2 (7 bases). Germline-derived CDR1 and CDR2 are DFQATT and SNEGSKA (reference sequence). CDR3 length: 14 residues. The germline V and J ends were trimmed by 8 bases and 5 bases, with 21 bases remaining between them. This CDR3 reads CSSPGEGGWETQYF. The CDR3 DNA is TGCAGTTCTCCCGGGGAGGGGGGCTGGGAGACCCAGTACTTC.

The gene calls are TRBV18 and TRBJ1-6; D remains unclear. V lost 7 bases, J lost 7 bases, and 14 bases lay in between. Germline V lookup: CDR1 KGHSH, CDR2 LQKENI. The CDR3 totals 14 residues. The CDR3 reads CASLPDMTNSPLHF. CDR3 DNA sequence: TGTGCCAGCTTGCCCGACATGACAAATTCACCCCTCCACTTT.

The rearrangement links TRBV29-1 to TRBJ2-7; TRBD2 agrees at 13 bases. V trimming: 7 bases; J trimming: 5 bases; junction bases outside the gene matches: 2. The germline V gene encodes CDR1 SQVTM and CDR2 ANQGSEA. This CDR3 spans 12 amino acids. The CDR3, as DNA: TGCAGCGGGACTAGCGGGAGCCACGAGCAGTACTTC. This codes for CSGTSGSHEQYF.

The sample holds many counts of this clonotype. The CDR3 here is CASGLISEKLFF. The CDR3 DNA is TGTGCGTCGGGTTTGATCTCAGAAAAACTGTTTTTT. The chain joins TRBV6-6 to TRBJ1-4, with D hard to call. This CDR3 is built from 12 residues. Germline CDR1 is MNHNY and CDR2 is SVGAGI (reference sequence).

The chain has TRBV28 and TRBJ2-7, with 10 bases aligning to TRBD2. CDR3 length equals 15 residues. Germline values: CDR1 MDHEN, CDR2 SYDVKM. J was trimmed by 3 bases and V by 5 bases; bases with no gene match: 7. The CDR3 loop is CASSPSGGKGYEQYF. DNA of the CDR3: TGTGCCAGCAGTCCTAGCGGGGGAAAAGGCTACGAGCAGTACTTC.

V gene TRBV6-1 combines with J gene TRBJ2-4; D possibly matches TRBD1 or TRBD2 (5 bases each). The CDR3 contains 14 residues. Trimming left V 2 bases short and J 9 bases short, with 14 bases between. Germline-derived CDR1 and CDR2 are MNHNS and SASEGT. The CDR3 region has the DNA TGTGCCAGCAGTGAAAGGGCAGGGAGTGGCATTCAGTACTTC. Translation: CASSERAGSGIQYF.

The rearrangement uses TRBV28 and TRBJ1-2, with D unclear. This CDR3 is 16 amino acids long. CDR1 MDHEN and CDR2 SYDVKM come from the germline V gene. V gave up 3 bases and J gave up 8 bases, with 22 bases separating them. DNA of the CDR3: TGTGCCAGCAGTTTTGGGCTGACCAACAAAATAGGGGGCTACACCTTC. Its protein is CASSFGLTNKIGGYTF.

The V and J genes are TRBV20-1 and TRBJ2-1; a possible D gene is TRBD1 (6 bases). The CDR3 length is 14 residues. Germline lookup yields CDR1 DFQATT and CDR2 SNEGSKA (reference sequence). The DNA for the CDR3 is TGCAGCCCGACCCGAGGGGGACCCAGCATGGTGCAGTTCTTC. Protein product: CSPTRGGPSMVQFF.

This clonotype was observed a handful of times. The chain combines TRBV28 with TRBJ2-5; possibly TRBD1 for D (6 bases). Trimming shortened V by 5 bases and J by 4 bases, and 20 bases separated the two germline ends. The CDR3 length is 16 residues. CDR1 and CDR2 from the germline V gene are MDHEN and SYDVKM. In DNA, the CDR3 is TGTGCCAGCAGTCAAAATGTACAGGGTTGGGGAGAGACCCAGTACTTC. Translating it yields CASSQNVQGWGETQYF.

The chain couples TRBV29-1 to TRBJ1-1; no clear D. V was trimmed by 4 bases and J by 4 bases, leaving 7 bases between them. The CDR3 sequence is 11 residues long. The germline CDR1 and CDR2 sequences are SQVTM and ANQGSEA. CDR3 protein: CSVVVSTEAFF. Written as DNA, the CDR3 is TGCAGCGTTGTAGTTAGCACTGAAGCTTTCTTT.

The chain carries TRBV19 and TRBJ1-5, with D possibly matching TRBD1 (6 bases). This CDR3 has 12 residues. Deletions cut 9 bases from V and 6 bases from J, with 12 bases between. Germline lookup yields CDR1 LNHDA and CDR2 SQIVND (reference sequence). This chain's CDR3 is CASRDNTQPQHF. The DNA of the CDR3 is TGTGCCAGCCGGGACAACACTCAGCCCCAGCATTTT.